Below, 2 T cell receptor beta chains from the same sample are listed, as sequenced in a study of chemoradiotherapy in HPV16-positive cancers. Data came from immunoSEQ multiplex PCR; TCRdb stores just in-frame clones and leaves some out. The repertoire has roughly 3,000 clones, 70% to 90% of them found once; the top ten carry roughly 3.3%. The sample here was tumor tissue, taken from a patient who underwent chemoradiotherapy. The source is a human donor with HPV-associated anogenital cancer.

The chain links TRBV5-1 to TRBJ2-1; a possible D gene is TRBD2 (5 bases). The germline V gene has CDR1 SGHRS and CDR2 YFSETQ. The V and J ends lost 0 bases and 1 base respectively, with 8 bases between them. CDR3 length: 15 amino acids. The CDR3 region has the DNA TGCGCCAGCAGCTTGGTTCCGGGGTCCTACAATGAGCAGTTCTTC. Amino acids: CASSLVPGSYNEQFF.

The CDR3 nucleotides are TGTGCCAGCAGCCAAGGGACAGGGATATTAAATGGCTACACCTTC. The encoded protein is CASSQGTGILNGYTF. This sequence joins TRBV14 and TRBJ1-2, with 8 bases that match TRBD1. Trimming took 1 base from V and 6 from J; bases not matched to a gene: 7. Germline CDR1 is SGHDN and CDR2 is FVKESK. This CDR3 has 15 amino acids.